This T cell receptor beta chain was recovered during a study of persistence of HIV-infected CD4 T cells. This was the immunoSEQ version 4 assay in survey mode. Template was genomic DNA at 7.5 to 10 ng/uL, with up to 1 ug used per sample. Sequenced by immunoSEQ multiplex PCR; TCRdb stores in-frame clones only, minus some. The sample records around 60,000 clones, about 69% being singletons. This CDR3 is 15 amino acids long. V lost 5 bases and J lost 2; bases outside the gene matches: 6. Germline V gives CDR1 LNHDA, CDR2 SQIVND (reference sequence). Overlapping HIV-1 Gag 15-mer peptides at 0.85 to 1 ug per peptide per mL were used. Sorted nonresponding memory CD4+ T cells were CD40L-negative, CD69-negative, CD45RO-high. Suppressive ART was started during chronic HIV-1 infection in these adults. For at least 4 years, plasma HIV-1 RNA was undetectable (<50 copies/mL). Comments on this clone: As yet, its antigen is unknown.

The sequence was obtained from an adult man with HIV who was CMV-seropositive. The rearrangement joins TRBV19 to TRBJ2-7; 10 bases agree with TRBD1. Sequenced here: CD4+ T cells sorted from PBMCs after 18-hour stimulation, sampled from a patient who received antiretroviral therapy. In DNA form, the CDR3 reads TGTGCCAGTAGTCCCGGGACAGGGGCGACCTACGAGCAGTACTTC. Its translation is CASSPGTGATYEQYF.